The T cell receptor beta chain described here comes from a study of T and B cells in COVID-19 patients. Each TRB amplification used about 220-500 ng of genomic DNA from blood. Multiplex PCR with BIOMED2 TRB-A/B primer pools amplified TRB rearrangements. Using its own MiXCR run on the multiplex PCR reads, TCRdb lists one record per CDR3 protein. In the table there are a few thousand distinct CDR3 sequences, roughly a quarter of which are singletons. This clonotype is classed as medium-sized. Trimming cost V 1 base and J 10 bases, with 5 bases left between them. This CDR3 has 12 residues. CDR1 and CDR2 (germline): SEHNR, FQNEAQ (reference sequence).

This TCR derives from a human donor with active COVID-19. Sequenced input: blood. The rearrangement links TRBV7-9 to TRBJ1-6; D uncertain. CDR3 coding DNA: TGTGCCAGCAGCTTAGACCAGTCACCCCTCCACTTT. Translating it yields CASSLDQSPLHF.